The 3 T cell receptor beta chains given below trace back to one sample, sequenced in a study of blood T cell repertoires in COVID-19 (dated by TCRdb to about 2020). Library generation was performed with the immunoSEQ multiplex PCR assay. As stored in TCRdb, this immuneACCESS dataset retains in-frame rearrangements with V and J assigned. A fraction of the clones does not appear; measured against another copy, unresolved V genes explain less than half of the discrepancy, and the remainder lacks a known reason. Across this sample there are 150,000 to 200,000 clones, with approximately 90% seen only once. Of the sample, approximately 0.56% falls within the top ten clones. Sequenced: peripheral blood. All receptors come from a middle-aged man with acute or convalescent COVID-19.

The chain links TRBV6-2 or TRBV6-3 to TRBJ1-1; no clear D gene. The V end was cut by 6 bases, the J end by 3 bases, with 11 bases between. The CDR3 contains 13 residues. CDR1 MNHEY and CDR2 SVGEGT come from the germline V gene. The CDR3 nucleotides read TGTGCCAGCAGCACGGTGACATACACTGAAGCTTTCTTT. This encodes CASSTVTYTEAFF.

The chain is built from TRBV28 and TRBJ2-2, with D unresolved. Germline assignment: CDR1 MDHEN and CDR2 SYDVKM. V was clipped by 2 bases and J by 6 bases, with 13 bases between them. The length of the CDR3 is 15 residues. CDR3 residues: CASSLRTTTPGELFF. The CDR3 nucleotides read TGTGCCAGCAGTTTACGAACTACCACGCCCGGGGAGCTGTTTTTT.

This sequence joins TRBV6-6 and TRBJ1-6; tentatively, D is TRBD1 (6 bases). The CDR3 has 15 residues. Germline V gene data show CDR1 as MNHNY and CDR2 as SVGAGI (reference sequence). Trimming took off 4 bases at V and 9 bases at J, with 16 bases between the two ends. In DNA form, the CDR3 reads TGTGCCAGCAGTTTCCCTGACAGGAGACGTTCACCCCTCCACTTT. Protein sequence: CASSFPDRRRSPLHF.